These 7 T cell receptor beta chains originate from one sample sequenced in a study of CD8 T cells in ankylosing spondylitis. TCRdb analysed the 5' RACE reads with MiXCR anew, one entry per CDR3 protein. This sample has about 240,000 distinct CDR3 sequences, with roughly 10% found just once. The sequencing sample was made of blood, either unsorted or a sorted T cell fraction (not recorded which). Source of these receptors: a male donor with ankylosing spondylitis or in good health (not recorded which).

The sample holds many counts of this clonotype. CDR3 loop: CASSLSARPYEQYF. DNA for the CDR3: TGTGCCAGCAGTTTATCGGCCAGACCCTACGAGCAGTACTTC. The chain is built from TRBV27 and TRBJ2-7, with no clear D. Trimming pared 0 bases from V and 2 bases from J, leaving 8 bases between. Germline loops: CDR1 MNHEY, CDR2 SMNVEV (reference sequence). The CDR3 extends over 14 amino acids.

This clonotype was seen many times. The gene calls are TRBV5-1 and TRBJ1-2; a weak D match, TRBD1 (5 bases). The V end was cut by 3 bases, the J end by 6 bases, with 12 bases between. This CDR3 region has 13 residues. Germline loops: CDR1 SGHRS, CDR2 YFSETQ. CDR3 bases: TGCGCCAGCAGCTGGGGACGTGGGGATGGCTACACCTTC. Its protein is CASSWGRGDGYTF.

Ten or more counts support this clonotype. V and J are TRBV5-1 and TRBJ1-2; D not certain. V lost 0 bases, J lost 3 bases, and 6 bases lay in between. Germline CDR1 SGHRS, CDR2 YFSETQ. CDR3 size: 13 residues. CDR3 nucleotides: TGCGCCAGCAGCTTGGCGGCGGACTATGGCTACACCTTC. This translates into CASSLAADYGYTF.

This clonotype was detected a few times. This chain connects TRBV3-1 to TRBJ2-3; D call uncertain. This CDR3 contains 12 residues. Trimming left V 4 bases short and J 6 bases short, with 8 bases between. From germline, CDR1 is LGHDT and CDR2 YNNKEL (reference sequence). In nucleotides, the CDR3 is TGTGCCAGCAGCCGCCGGGTGGATACGCAGTATTTT. Protein sequence: CASSRRVDTQYF.

The CDR3 spells CASSAGRGTDTQYF. The CDR3 nucleotides read TGTGCCAGCAGTGCGGGCCGGGGCACAGATACGCAGTATTTT. The chain couples TRBV7-3 to TRBJ2-3; TRBD2 might be the D (5 bases). The length of the CDR3 is 14 residues. Per germline, CDR1 SGHTA and CDR2 FQGTGA. Trimming removed 6 bases at V and 1 base at J, with 11 bases between. The whole variable domain, remainder taken from reference TRBV7-3 and TRBJ2-3, is GAGVSQTPSNKVTEKGKYVELRCDPISGHTALYWYRQSLGQGPEFLIYFQGTGAADDSGLPNDRFFAVRPEGSVSTLKIQRTERGDSAVYLCASSAGRGTDTQYFGPGTRLTVL.

This clonotype was seen repeatedly, ten times or more. The DNA of the CDR3 is TGCGCCAGCAGCCAAGATTTGGGGGGCTCAAGCTCCTACAATGAGCAGTTCTTC. It codes for CASSQDLGGSSSYNEQFF. The chain combines TRBV4-1 with TRBJ2-1; D might be TRBD1 or TRBD2, each matching 6 bases. The germline V and J ends were trimmed by 0 bases and 0 bases, with 15 bases remaining between them. Germline V CDR1 and CDR2: MGHRA, YSYEKL. CDR3 length equals 18 residues.

The chain is built from TRBV20-1 and TRBJ2-1, with 11 positions matching TRBD2. With V trimmed by 2 bases and J by 4 bases, 10 bases remained unmatched. This CDR3 spans 17 amino acids. In germline, CDR1 is DFQATT, CDR2 SNEGSKA (reference sequence). The CDR3 loop reads CSARRLAGTFVYNEQFF. DNA for the CDR3: TGCAGTGCTAGAAGACTAGCGGGGACTTTTGTATACAATGAGCAGTTCTTC.